These 26 T cell receptor beta chains were all obtained from the same sample, sequenced in a study of shared clonotypes between healthy human individuals. Data came from immunoSEQ multiplex PCR; TCRdb stores just in-frame clones and leaves some out. The sample shows around 560,000 clones, approximately 95% of them seen only once. CD8 cells regarded as naive lacked CD45RO, were positively chosen for CCR7, and omitted terminally differentiated effector memory CD45RA+ cells. Material: naive CD8+ T cells sorted from blood. The receptor set was obtained from a woman aged 25 to 39 in good health.

This chain joins TRBV2 and TRBJ2-7; 8 bases match TRBD2. V was clipped by 6 bases and J by 6 bases; unmatched bases: 10. Looked up from germline, CDR1 is SNHLY and CDR2 is FYNNEI. The CDR3 is 14 amino acids. The CDR3 reads CASREVGLGPEQYF. As DNA, the CDR3 is TGTGCCAGCAGGGAGGTGGGACTAGGACCCGAGCAGTACTTC.

This sequence joins TRBV7-7 and TRBJ2-5; the D gene is possibly TRBD2 (5 bases). V shed 5 bases and J shed 1 base, with 11 bases lying between them. CDR3 length equals 14 residues. CDR1 is SSHAT, CDR2 FNYEAQ, per germline (reference sequence). The CDR3 loop is CASSLLESQETQYF. The DNA of the CDR3 is TGTGCCAGCAGCCTACTAGAGAGCCAAGAGACCCAGTACTTC.

The chain carries TRBV29-1 and TRBJ1-2; D perhaps matches TRBD1 (6 bases). V was cut by 5 bases and J by 4 bases, with 17 bases left in between. In germline, CDR1 is SQVTM, CDR2 ANQGSEA. This CDR3 comprises 14 residues. The chain's CDR3 is CSVPDRRGTYGYTF. The CDR3 DNA is TGCAGCGTTCCCGACAGGAGGGGCACCTATGGCTACACCTTC.

The gene calls are TRBV25-1 and TRBJ2-6, with a tentative D call TRBD1 (5 bases). Between the trimmed V and J ends, which lost 5 bases and 5 bases, there was a span of 19 bases. CDR3 size: 17 residues. Per germline, CDR1 MGHDK and CDR2 SYGVNS. The CDR3 spells CASSTNDGQSRANVLTF. The CDR3, as DNA: TGTGCCAGCAGTACGAACGATGGACAAAGTCGGGCCAACGTCCTGACTTTC.

The chain combines TRBV27 with TRBJ2-7; 9 nucleotides line up with TRBD2. The germline V gene encodes CDR1 MNHEY and CDR2 SMNVEV (reference sequence). Trimming took 3 bases from V and 1 from J; bases not matched to a gene: 4. CDR3 length: 15 residues. The CDR3 protein is CASSLASGVSYEQYF. Written as DNA, the CDR3 is TGTGCCAGCAGTTTGGCTAGCGGGGTATCCTACGAGCAGTACTTC.

V gene TRBV7-9 combines with J gene TRBJ2-7; 10 bases match TRBD1. The V gene's germline CDR1 is SEHNR and CDR2 FQNEAQ (reference sequence). This CDR3 has 14 residues. The ends lost 4 bases at V and 6 bases at J; junction bases unmatched: 6. This CDR3 is CASSSGGTGVEQYF. The CDR3 DNA follows: TGTGCCAGCAGCTCAGGGGGGACAGGGGTCGAGCAGTACTTC.

The chain recombines TRBV29-1 with TRBJ2-1; no reliable D call. This CDR3 region has 14 residues. Germline values: CDR1 SQVTM, CDR2 ANQGSEA. Trimming removed 8 bases at V and 0 bases at J, with 14 bases between. The CDR3 loop is CSSLAESSYNEQFF. CDR3 nucleotide sequence: TGCAGCTCCTTAGCTGAAAGCTCCTACAATGAGCAGTTCTTC.

A remark on this clone: Other DNA sequences from this sample encode an identical CDR3 as well. V gene TRBV27 combines with J gene TRBJ2-1; 11 nucleotides line up with TRBD2. Trimming cost V 5 bases and J 3 bases; bases outside gene matches: 3. This CDR3 is 15 amino acids long. Germline V gene sequence: CDR1 MNHEY, CDR2 SMNVEV (reference sequence). As DNA, the CDR3 is TGTGCCAGCAGTCCGGGACTAGCGGACTACAATGAGCAGTTCTTC. Protein product: CASSPGLADYNEQFF.

This clone is a singleton in its sample. The V gene is TRBV10-2, the J gene TRBJ2-2, with a possible D match to TRBD1 (5 bases). Germline V gene data show CDR1 as WSHSY and CDR2 as SAAADI. V gave up 0 bases and J gave up 4 bases, with 15 bases separating them. The length of the CDR3 is 17 residues. CDR3 protein: CASSESGIIRGTGELFF. CDR3 nucleotides: TGCGCCAGCAGTGAGTCGGGAATCATAAGGGGCACCGGGGAGCTGTTTTTT.

The rearrangement links TRBV9 to TRBJ2-7, with a weak D call TRBD2 (6 bases). Germline V gene lookup returns CDR1 SGDLS and CDR2 YYNGEE. The V end lost 4 bases, the J end lost 5 bases, and 13 bases lay between the germline ends. The CDR3 covers 13 residues. The CDR3 is CASSPTSFDEQYF. The CDR3, as DNA: TGTGCCAGCAGCCCCACTAGCTTCGACGAGCAGTACTTC.

V gene TRBV11-2 combines with J gene TRBJ2-1, with 7 bases lining up with TRBD2. In germline, CDR1 is SGHAT, CDR2 FQNNGV. J was trimmed by 4 bases and V by 1 base; bases with no gene match: 7. There are 16 residues in the CDR3. The CDR3 DNA follows: TGTGCCAGCAGCTTAGCTTTGCTAGCGGAATACAATGAGCAGTTCTTC. Residues: CASSLALLAEYNEQFF.

This sequence joins TRBV28 and TRBJ2-1; 7 bases fit TRBD1. V lost 6 bases to trimming and J lost 0 bases; unmatched junction nucleotides: 5. This CDR3 comprises 15 residues. Germline CDR1 and CDR2: MDHEN and SYDVKM. CDR3 nucleotides: TGTGCCAGCAGCCGGACAGGAATCTCCTACAATGAGCAGTTCTTC. Its protein product is CASSRTGISYNEQFF.

The genes are TRBV13 and TRBJ2-1; weak D call: TRBD2 (6 bases). This CDR3 spans 12 amino acids. V shed 3 bases and J shed 9 bases, with 9 bases lying between them. Germline assignment: CDR1 PRHDT and CDR2 FYEKMQ (reference sequence). The CDR3 spells CASSFGGSEQFF. The CDR3 nucleotides are TGTGCCAGCAGCTTTGGGGGGAGTGAGCAGTTCTTC. The variable domain in full, with the rest retrieved from reference TRBV13 and TRBJ2-1, is AAGVIQSPRHLIKEKRETATLKCYPIPRHDTVYWYQQGPGQDPQFLISFYEKMQSDKGSIPDRFSAQQFSDYHSELNMSSLELGDSALYFCASSFGGSEQFFGPGTRLTVL.

This clone was observed once. Other DNA sequences within the sample encode an identical CDR3. The chain joins TRBV6-5 to TRBJ2-7; D is uncertain. This CDR3 contains 13 residues. V lost 2 bases to trimming and J lost 2 bases, with 7 bases between them. Germline lookup yields CDR1 MNHEY and CDR2 SVGAGI. CDR3 sequence reads: CASSYGRTYEQYF. CDR3 DNA sequence: TGTGCCAGCAGTTACGGCAGGACCTACGAGCAGTACTTC.

The chain recombines TRBV15 with TRBJ2-2; D is unresolved. This CDR3 comprises 13 residues. Germline V gene data show CDR1 as LNHNV and CDR2 as YYDKDF (reference sequence). Trimming removed 4 bases from V and 9 bases from J, with 12 bases in between. The CDR3 sequence: CATSTSDAWELFF. In nucleotides, the CDR3 is TGTGCCACCAGCACTTCGGACGCCTGGGAGCTGTTTTTT.

The rearrangement joins TRBV4-1 to TRBJ1-1; 8 bases align to TRBD1. The CDR3 consists of 17 residues. With 2 bases clipped from V and 0 bases from J, the junction kept 8 bases outside the gene matches. The germline V gene encodes CDR1 MGHRA and CDR2 YSYEKL. This CDR3 is CASSQLGQGVMNTEAFF. The DNA of the CDR3 is TGCGCCAGCAGCCAACTAGGACAGGGCGTAATGAACACTGAAGCTTTCTTT.

This chain uses TRBV5-6 with TRBJ2-7; 9 nucleotides match TRBD2. The CDR3 runs 18 residues. Germline V CDR1 and CDR2: SGHDT, YYEEEE. The V gene end was trimmed by 0 bases and the J gene end by 5 bases; junction bases not matched to a gene: 15. The CDR3: CASSLDRGVAGDLNEQYF. The CDR3 DNA is TGTGCCAGCAGCTTGGACCGGGGGGTAGCGGGAGATCTCAACGAGCAGTACTTC.

The rearrangement links TRBV25-1 to TRBJ2-7; 9 bases align to TRBD1. Germline V gene data show CDR1 as MGHDK and CDR2 as SYGVNS. This CDR3 is 17 amino acids long. J was trimmed by 3 bases and V by 3 bases; bases with no gene match: 12. CDR3 in DNA: TGTGCCAGCAGTGAGGGACAGGGCTTTTCATTTATCTACGAGCAGTACTTC. The encoded protein is CASSEGQGFSFIYEQYF.

This chain uses TRBV13 with TRBJ2-5, with TRBD1 as a possible D gene (5 bases). The germline CDR1 and CDR2 sequences are PRHDT and FYEKMQ (reference sequence). CDR3 length equals 14 residues. Trimming removed 1 base at V and 5 bases at J, with 11 bases between. The CDR3 DNA is TGTGCCAGCAGCTTAGTCAGGGCTAGGGAGACCCAGTACTTC. It translates to CASSLVRARETQYF.

The J gene is TRBJ2-5, the V gene TRBV11-2; 11 nucleotides line up with TRBD2. The trim removed 5 bases at V and 7 bases at J, leaving 3 bases unmatched. CDR3 size: 13 residues. Germline V gene sequence: CDR1 SGHAT, CDR2 FQNNGV. In DNA, the CDR3 is TGTGCCAGCAGCCATCTAGCGGGAGGGACCCAGTACTTC. It codes for CASSHLAGGTQYF.

On this clone: Different DNA sequences within this sample yield the same CDR3. The genes are TRBV27 and TRBJ1-1; no definite D call. Germline loops: CDR1 MNHEY, CDR2 SMNVEV (reference sequence). This CDR3 comprises 12 residues. Deletions cut 6 bases from V and 6 bases from J, with 11 bases between. In DNA form, the CDR3 reads TGTGCCAGCAGAACCGGTGGGGCTGAAGCTTTCTTT. This gives the protein CASRTGGAEAFF.

This chain links TRBV28 with TRBJ1-5; 7 bases map to TRBD1. The germline CDR1 and CDR2 sequences are MDHEN and SYDVKM. CDR3 length equals 15 residues. After removal of 6 bases from V and 0 bases from J, the junction contained 5 bases not matched to a gene. The DNA of the CDR3 is TGTGCCAGCAGCCCGACAGGGAATAGCAATCAGCCCCAGCATTTT. It translates to CASSPTGNSNQPQHF.

V usage is TRBV7-9 and J usage is TRBJ2-4; D gene unclear. CDR1 is SEHNR, CDR2 FQNEAQ, per germline (reference sequence). The CDR3 spans 12 residues. With 5 bases removed from V and 6 bases from J, the gap between germline ends came to 8 bases. CDR3 DNA sequence: TGTGCCAGCAGCCCCCACACAAACATTCAGTACTTC. Its translation is CASSPHTNIQYF. Supplemented by reference TRBV7-9 and TRBJ2-4, the full variable domain reads DTGVSQNPRHKITKRGQNVTFRCDPISEHNRLYWYRQTLGQGPEFLTYFQNEAQLEKSRLLSDRFSAERPKGSFSTLEIQRTEQGDSAMYLCASSPHTNIQYFGAGTRLSVL.

The chain recombines TRBV5-4 with TRBJ2-1; 9 nucleotides agree with TRBD2. The ends lost 3 bases at V and 5 bases at J; junction bases unmatched: 3. From germline, CDR1 is SGHNT and CDR2 YYREEE (reference sequence). The CDR3 length is 14 residues. Here the CDR3 DNA reads TGTGCCAGCAGCTCGGCGGGAGGGAACAATGAGCAGTTCTTC. Protein product: CASSSAGGNNEQFF.

The chain has TRBV19 and TRBJ1-1; TRBD1 matches at 7 bases. Germline V gene sequence: CDR1 LNHDA, CDR2 SQIVND (reference sequence). This CDR3 region has 16 residues. Trimming removed 6 bases from V and 4 bases from J; junction bases left unmatched: 14. The CDR3 spells CASRLTGAGESTEAFF. CDR3 bases: TGTGCCAGTAGGTTAACAGGGGCGGGAGAGTCCACTGAAGCTTTCTTT.

As DNA, the CDR3 is TGTGCCAGCTTCCATAGCGGGAGGACCTCCTACGAGCAGTACTTC. It translates to CASFHSGRTSYEQYF. The J gene is TRBJ2-7, the V gene TRBV7-3, with 10 bases matching TRBD2. V was pared by 8 bases and J by 0 bases, with 7 bases of the junction left unmatched. CDR3 size: 15 residues. Germline V gene lookup returns CDR1 SGHTA and CDR2 FQGTGA.